This entry lists 27 T cell receptor beta chains sequenced from one sample in a study of regulatory T cells in long-lasting Graves disease. Researchers made TCR beta libraries by using iRepertoire HTBI primers and running Arm-PCR on CDR3 regions. A single record per CDR3 protein comes from TCRdb applying MiXCR to the multiplex PCR reads. The profile shows fewer than 450,000 distinct CDR3 sequences, approximately 16% of them singletons. Time point indicated: newly diagnosed GD, antithyroid drugs for less than 3 months. Researchers made the TCR library from RNA that was extracted from PBMCs. This sample also belongs to another study, concerning T cells in Graves' hyperthyroidism and ophthalmopathy.

Source: peripheral blood mononuclear cells (PBMCs), taken at new diagnosis, from a patient treated with antithyroid drugs. These receptors originate from a woman aged 40 to 49 with Graves disease.

The chain carries TRBV7-9 and TRBJ2-3; 13 nucleotides match TRBD2. Germline lookup yields CDR1 SEHNR and CDR2 FQNEAQ (reference sequence). With V trimmed by 5 bases and J by 6 bases, 11 bases remained unmatched. This CDR3 spans 17 amino acids. The DNA for the CDR3 is TGTGCCAGCAGCACCCAGACGGGACTAGCGGGAACTGATACGCAGTATTTT. This gives the protein CASSTQTGLAGTDTQYF. The full variable domain, with the rest looked up from reference TRBV7-9 and TRBJ2-3, is DTGVSQNPRHKITKRGQNVTFRCDPISEHNRLYWYRQTLGQGPEFLTYFQNEAQLEKSRLLSDRFSAERPKGSFSTLEIQRTEQGDSAMYLCASSTQTGLAGTDTQYFGPGTRLTVL.

At least ten counts were recorded for this clonotype. The rearrangement links TRBV6-1 to TRBJ2-5; D unresolved. CDR1 MNHNS and CDR2 SASEGT come from the germline V gene. V lost 6 bases, J lost 5 bases, and 10 bases lay in between. There are 12 residues in the CDR3. For the CDR3, the DNA is TGTGCCAGCAGACCGAGACCCGAGACCCAGTACTTC. Residues: CASRPRPETQYF.

This clonotype was counted ten times or more. The genes are TRBV2 and TRBJ2-2; 7 bases fit TRBD2. The CDR3 is 17 residues long. CDR1 and CDR2 from the germline V gene are SNHLY and FYNNEI. The V and J ends lost 4 bases and 5 bases, in that order; junction bases with no gene match: 13. CDR3 sequence reads: CASSGRRLAVLTGELFF. CDR3 coding DNA: TGTGCCAGCAGTGGGAGGAGGCTAGCGGTCCTTACCGGGGAGCTGTTTTTT.

This clonotype occurred many times. The chain employs TRBV12-3 or TRBV12-4 and TRBJ2-2; 8 nucleotides agree with TRBD2. V shed 5 bases and J 6 bases; nucleotides not matched to a gene: 11. The CDR3 length is 16 residues. CDR3 in amino acids: CASSKRGGIPAGELFF. Written as DNA, the CDR3 is TGTGCCAGCAGTAAACGCGGGGGGATTCCAGCCGGGGAGCTGTTTTTT.

This clonotype was seen repeatedly, ten times or more. The genes are TRBV28 and TRBJ1-1; D is undetermined. Trimming removed 11 bases from V and 3 bases from J, with 13 bases in between. This CDR3 region has 12 residues. CDR1 MDHEN and CDR2 SYDVKM come from the germline V gene. The CDR3 nucleotides read TGTGCCGTACTACAGACTTACACTGAAGCTTTCTTT. This sequence encodes CAVLQTYTEAFF.

Concerning this clonotype: Without the conserved terminal phenylalanine or tryptophan, this CDR3 likely stems from a read error. Because the CDR3's place on the DNA is in doubt, the DNA is left out and the CDR3 is given as listed by TCRdb. CDR3 amino acids: CASSIAAG. This sequence joins TRBV19 and TRBJ2-5; TRBD2 is taken as the D call from the table, unchecked against the DNA. In germline, CDR1 is LNHDA, CDR2 SQIVND (reference sequence). Inclusive of both ends, the CDR3 amounts to 8 amino acids.

This clonotype was seen repeatedly, ten times or more. The chain couples TRBV5-4 to TRBJ2-5; 10 bases agree with TRBD2. J was trimmed by 5 bases and V by 4 bases; bases with no gene match: 11. CDR1 and CDR2 from the germline V gene are SGHNT and YYREEE (reference sequence). The CDR3 contains 16 residues. The CDR3 is CASSGPQGTSDETQYF. CDR3 sequence (DNA): TGTGCCAGCAGCGGACCACAGGGGACTAGCGACGAGACCCAGTACTTC.

The genes are TRBV18 and TRBJ2-1, with D uncertain. With 5 bases removed from V and 4 bases from J, the gap between germline ends came to 12 bases. Germline lookup yields CDR1 KGHSH and CDR2 LQKENI. The CDR3 has 14 residues. CDR3 in amino acids: CASSNPNDYNEQFF. The CDR3 DNA follows: TGTGCCAGCTCAAACCCTAACGATTACAATGAGCAGTTCTTC.

This clonotype was recorded at least ten times. The rearrangement joins TRBV12-3 or TRBV12-4 to TRBJ1-5; 12 bases align to TRBD1. V lost 5 bases to trimming and J lost 2 bases; unmatched junction nucleotides: 10. This CDR3 has 18 residues. CDR3 residues: CASSERDRGLGGNQPQHF. In nucleotides, the CDR3 is TGTGCCAGCAGTGAACGGGACAGGGGGCTAGGGGGCAATCAGCCCCAGCATTTT.

This clonotype has a count of ten or more. The genes are TRBV28 and TRBJ1-1; 9 nucleotides align to TRBD1. Germline CDR1 and CDR2: MDHEN and SYDVKM. After removal of 2 bases from V and 4 bases from J, the junction contained 2 bases not matched to a gene. This CDR3 is built from 14 residues. This CDR3 reads CASSLTGGITEAFF. For the CDR3, the DNA is TGTGCCAGCAGTTTAACAGGGGGCATCACTGAAGCTTTCTTT.

This clonotype came up many times. J is TRBJ1-1 and V is TRBV28; weak D call: TRBD1 (6 bases). The length of the CDR3 is 15 residues. Germline V gene sequence: CDR1 MDHEN, CDR2 SYDVKM. The V gene lost 3 bases and the J gene lost 1 base, with 12 bases spanning the gap. The CDR3 coding sequence is TGTGCCAGCAGTTTTGGGGGCGCGGGGAACACTGAAGCTTTCTTT. Protein: CASSFGGAGNTEAFF.

This sequence joins TRBV12-3 or TRBV12-4 and TRBJ1-4, with D maybe TRBD1 (6 bases). V lost 1 base and J lost 7, with 10 bases in between. This CDR3 has 14 residues. The CDR3 spells CASSLVQGGEKLFF. CDR3 nucleotides: TGTGCCAGCAGTTTAGTACAGGGTGGTGAAAAACTGTTTTTT.

This clonotype was counted between two and nine times. The chain couples TRBV30 to TRBJ2-1; 7 nucleotides line up with TRBD2. Trimming cost V 1 base and J 12 bases; bases outside gene matches: 6. Germline V CDR1 and CDR2: GTSNPN, SVGIG (reference sequence). The CDR3 is made up of 12 amino acids. CDR3 nucleotide sequence: TGTGCCTGGAGTGCACCAGCGGGGCGGCAGTTCTTC. Residues: CAWSAPAGRQFF.

This clonotype was recorded at least ten times. The V call is TRBV29-1, the J call TRBJ2-7; TRBD2 matches at 9 bases. Germline V CDR1 and CDR2: SQVTM, ANQGSEA. V was pared by 4 bases and J by 3 bases, with 10 bases of the junction left unmatched. CDR3 length: 15 residues. CDR3 residues: CSVVHPGTSFYEQYF. The CDR3 DNA sequence: TGCAGCGTTGTACATCCCGGGACTAGCTTCTACGAGCAGTACTTC.

The sample holds many counts of this clonotype. V usage is TRBV29-1 and J usage is TRBJ2-5, with TRBD2 identical over 13 bases. From germline, CDR1 is SQVTM and CDR2 ANQGSEA. V trimming: 5 bases; J trimming: 5 bases; junction bases outside the gene matches: 5. The CDR3 is 14 residues long. CDR3 in DNA: TGCAGCGTTCGGACTAGCGGGAGCTGGGAGACCCAGTACTTC. Translating gives CSVRTSGSWETQYF.

The chain uses TRBV30 and TRBJ2-2; D perhaps matches TRBD1 (5 bases). V lost 0 bases, J lost 6 bases, and 14 bases lay in between. Germline V lookup: CDR1 GTSNPN, CDR2 SVGIG (reference sequence). CDR3 length: 15 amino acids. The CDR3 spells CAWSVLPQVAGELFF. DNA for the CDR3: TGTGCCTGGAGTGTACTACCACAGGTTGCCGGGGAGCTGTTTTTT.

This clonotype was counted ten times or more. The V call is TRBV7-9, the J call TRBJ1-2; perhaps TRBD1 as D (5 bases). This CDR3 has 14 residues. The germline V gene has CDR1 SEHNR and CDR2 FQNEAQ (reference sequence). The V end lost 5 bases, the J end lost 4 bases, and 14 bases lay between the germline ends. CDR3 loop: CASSPPTAGYGYTF. CDR3 bases: TGTGCCAGCAGCCCGCCGACAGCGGGCTATGGCTACACCTTC.

Many counts were recorded for this clonotype. The rearrangement links TRBV7-2 to TRBJ2-5; the D gene is possibly TRBD2 (6 bases). The length of the CDR3 is 16 residues. V was pared by 1 base and J by 2 bases, with 14 bases between. The germline V gene has CDR1 SGHTA and CDR2 FQGNSA. The chain's CDR3 is CASSLGGLALQETQYF. CDR3 in DNA: TGTGCCAGCAGCTTAGGGGGTCTAGCGTTACAAGAGACCCAGTACTTC.

This clonotype was detected only a few times. With a much larger clone just one base away, this may be a read error. This chain connects TRBV19 to TRBJ2-3, with 8 bases identical to TRBD1. The tail of the sequence fits TRBJ2-7 better, so the J call may be wrong. There are 15 residues in the CDR3. Germline CDR1 LNHDA, CDR2 SQIVND (reference sequence). Written as DNA, the CDR3 is TGTGCCAGTAGTAAACTCACGACAGGGGTCTACGAGCAGTACTTC. Amino acid sequence: CASSKLTTGVYEQYF.

The V and J genes are TRBV20-1 and TRBJ1-1; 7 bases are a match to TRBD1. In germline, CDR1 is DFQATT, CDR2 SNEGSKA (reference sequence). V shed 5 bases and J 0 bases; nucleotides not matched to a gene: 9. CDR3 size: 15 residues. CDR3 nucleotide sequence: TGCAGTGCTGGTGGGGACAGATCTCTGAACACTGAAGCTTTCTTT. Amino acid sequence: CSAGGDRSLNTEAFF.

This clonotype has a count of ten or more. This chain uses TRBV11-3 with TRBJ2-7; no definite D call. Germline lookup yields CDR1 SGHNT and CDR2 YENEEA. Trimming cost V 0 bases and J 3 bases, with 12 bases left between them. There are 15 residues in the CDR3. CDR3 DNA: TGTGCCAGCAGCTTAGATCGCGTGGCGGACTACGAGCAGTACTTC. Residues: CASSLDRVADYEQYF.

The CDR3, as DNA: TGTGCCAGCAGGGGTCGGTCCGCACAGGCCTACAATGAGCAGTTCTTC. Translated, it gives CASRGRSAQAYNEQFF. The V gene is TRBV6-1, the J gene TRBJ2-1; D may be TRBD1 (5 bases). CDR3 length equals 16 residues. The V end lost 6 bases, the J end lost 2 bases, and 17 bases lay between the germline ends. Germline values: CDR1 MNHNS, CDR2 SASEGT.

As to this clonotype: A clone one base away is much larger, so this may be a read error. The rearrangement links TRBV7-8 to TRBJ2-3; D gene unclear. Germline CDR1 is SGHVS and CDR2 is FQNEAQ. The V and J ends lost 5 bases and 0 bases respectively, with 9 bases between them. The CDR3 contains 14 residues. The CDR3, as DNA: TGTGCCAGCAGCCACGAACAGAGCACAGATACGCAGTATTTT. It translates to CASSHEQSTDTQYF.

This clonotype was recorded many times. The chain recombines TRBV6-5 with TRBJ2-7; perhaps TRBD1 as D (5 bases). Germline assignment: CDR1 MNHEY and CDR2 SVGAGI. The CDR3 covers 18 residues. V shed 2 bases and J shed 2 bases, with 22 bases lying between them. The CDR3 reads CASSYGLQALFPPYEQYF. The CDR3 DNA reads as TGTGCCAGCAGTTACGGGTTACAGGCACTTTTCCCTCCCTACGAGCAGTACTTC.

The genes are TRBV25-1 and TRBJ2-1; D tentatively reads TRBD1 or TRBD2 (5 bases each). The CDR3 contains 16 residues. Germline-derived CDR1 and CDR2 are MGHDK and SYGVNS. V was trimmed by 5 bases and J by 0 bases, leaving 14 bases between them. The CDR3 reads CASSTGTLSSYNEQFF. CDR3 sequence (DNA): TGTGCCAGCAGTACCGGGACGCTGAGCTCCTACAATGAGCAGTTCTTC.

This clonotype was seen at least ten times. The genes are TRBV19 and TRBJ1-1; 7 bases are a match to TRBD1. Germline loops: CDR1 LNHDA, CDR2 SQIVND (reference sequence). The CDR3 runs to 14 residues. Trimming removed 6 bases from V and 5 bases from J; junction bases left unmatched: 9. The CDR3 DNA sequence: TGTGCCAGTAGGCCAGACAGGGTTAGAACTGAAGCTTTCTTT. This gives the protein CASRPDRVRTEAFF. The full variable domain, completed using reference TRBV19 and TRBJ1-1, is DGGITQSPKYLFRKEGQNVTLSCEQNLNHDAMYWYRQDPGQGLRLIYYSQIVNDFQKGDIAEGYSVSREKKESFPLTVTSAQKNPTAFYLCASRPDRVRTEAFFGQGTRLTVV.

As for this clonotype: A single base is all that separates this from a far larger clone, so a read error is likely. The chain couples TRBV9 to TRBJ2-7; D gene ambiguous. CDR3 length equals 14 residues. Trimming took off 4 bases at V and 0 bases at J, with 11 bases between the two ends. Germline CDR1 is SGDLS and CDR2 is YYNGEE. CDR3 nucleotide sequence: TGTGCCAGCAGCTACCGGGCTAGCTCCTACGAGCAGTACTTC. It specifies CASSYRASSYEQYF.